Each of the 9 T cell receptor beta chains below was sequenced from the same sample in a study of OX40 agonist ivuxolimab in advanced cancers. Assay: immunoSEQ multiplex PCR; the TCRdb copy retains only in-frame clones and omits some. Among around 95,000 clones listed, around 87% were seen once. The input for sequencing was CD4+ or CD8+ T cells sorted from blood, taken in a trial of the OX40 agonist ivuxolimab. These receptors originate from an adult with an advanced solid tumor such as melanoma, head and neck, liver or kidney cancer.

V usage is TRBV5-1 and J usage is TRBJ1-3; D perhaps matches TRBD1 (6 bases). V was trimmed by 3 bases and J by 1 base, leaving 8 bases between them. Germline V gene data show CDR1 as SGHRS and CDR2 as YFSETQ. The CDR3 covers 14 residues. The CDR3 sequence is CASSSGTSGNTIYF. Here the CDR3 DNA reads TGCGCCAGCAGCTCCGGGACATCTGGAAACACCATATATTTT.

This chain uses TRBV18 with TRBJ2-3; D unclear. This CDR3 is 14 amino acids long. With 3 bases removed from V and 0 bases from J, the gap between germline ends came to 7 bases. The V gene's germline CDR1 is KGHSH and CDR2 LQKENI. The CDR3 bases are TGTGCCAGCTCACCGGGCCAAAGCACAGATACGCAGTATTTT. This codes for CASSPGQSTDTQYF.

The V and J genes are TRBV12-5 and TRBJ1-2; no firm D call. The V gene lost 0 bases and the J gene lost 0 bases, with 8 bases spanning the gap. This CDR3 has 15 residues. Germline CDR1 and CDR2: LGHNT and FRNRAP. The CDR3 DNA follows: TGTGCTAGTGGTTTGGTAGTGGAGGCTAACTATGGCTACACCTTC. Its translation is CASGLVVEANYGYTF.

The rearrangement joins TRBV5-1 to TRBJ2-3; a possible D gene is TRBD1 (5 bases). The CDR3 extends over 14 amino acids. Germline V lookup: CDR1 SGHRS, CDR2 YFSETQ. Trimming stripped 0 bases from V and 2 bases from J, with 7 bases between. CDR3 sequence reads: CASSLEGNTDTQYF. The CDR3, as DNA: TGCGCCAGCAGCTTGGAGGGGAACACAGATACGCAGTATTTT.

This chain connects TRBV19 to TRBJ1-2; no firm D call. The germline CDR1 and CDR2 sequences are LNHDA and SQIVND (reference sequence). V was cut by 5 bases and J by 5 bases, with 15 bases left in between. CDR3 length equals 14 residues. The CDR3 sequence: CASSVPSGLYGYTF. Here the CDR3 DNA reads TGTGCCAGTAGTGTTCCATCTGGGTTGTATGGCTACACCTTC.

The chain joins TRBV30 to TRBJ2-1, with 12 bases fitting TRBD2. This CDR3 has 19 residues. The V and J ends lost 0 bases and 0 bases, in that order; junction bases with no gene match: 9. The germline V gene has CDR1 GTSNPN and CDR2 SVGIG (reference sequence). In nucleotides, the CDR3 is TGTGCCTGGAGTGTACATCTAGCGGGAGGGTCGAGCTCCTACAATGAGCAGTTCTTC. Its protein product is CAWSVHLAGGSSSYNEQFF.

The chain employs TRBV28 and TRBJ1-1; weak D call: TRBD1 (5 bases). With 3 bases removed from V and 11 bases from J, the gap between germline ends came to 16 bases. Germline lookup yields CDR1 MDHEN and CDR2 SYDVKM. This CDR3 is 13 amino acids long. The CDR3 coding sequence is TGTGCCAGCAGTTTGCGGGTAGGGGTGAACGCTTTCTTT. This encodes CASSLRVGVNAFF.

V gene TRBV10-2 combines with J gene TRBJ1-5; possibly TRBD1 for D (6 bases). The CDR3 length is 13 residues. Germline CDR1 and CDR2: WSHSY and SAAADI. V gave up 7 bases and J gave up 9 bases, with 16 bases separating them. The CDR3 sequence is CASKDRSEGPQHF. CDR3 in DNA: TGCGCCAGCAAAGACAGGAGCGAAGGGCCCCAGCATTTT.

The CDR3 sequence: CASTGTSYTDTQYF. The CDR3 DNA sequence: TGCGCCAGCACCGGGACATCTTACACAGATACGCAGTATTTT. The V and J genes are TRBV10-2 and TRBJ2-3, with a possible D match to TRBD1 (6 bases). V lost 7 bases, J lost 2 bases, and 13 bases lay in between. CDR1 is WSHSY and CDR2 is SAAADI in the germline V gene. The CDR3 extends over 14 amino acids.